The TCR beta chain under discussion was sequenced for a study of T cell repertoires in cytomegalovirus infection. Study background: Indications of both CMV infection and matching HLA type were provided by public TCR beta signatures. Study-wide findings and caveats: What dominated the ex vivo response were HLA-C-restricted CMV-specific TCR beta clonotypes.

As concerns this clonotype: Its target is not known.

V was clipped by 2 bases and J by 4 bases, with 12 bases between them. The CDR3 consists of 14 residues. In germline, CDR1 is MNHNS, CDR2 SASEGT. MiXCR, applied by TCRdb to the reads, yields one record per CDR3 protein. Of roughly 160,000 distinct CDR3 sequences listed, about 20% are singletons. The receptor was isolated from a human donor in good health (CMV status not recorded). Some clones in this sample may be carry-over from other donors' samples. The sequencing used CD8+ T cells from cultured PBMCs, collected from culture after CMV antigen stimulation. The chain links TRBV6-1 to TRBJ2-7; D may be TRBD1 (5 bases). The CDR3 here is CASSEKGRRYEQYF. The CDR3 nucleotides are TGTGCCAGCAGTGAAAAGGGGCGACGGTACGAGCAGTACTTC.